A single sample gave rise to the 18 T cell receptor beta chains below, sequenced in a study of CD8+ T cells in alopecia areata. Extracted RNA was reverse transcribed into cDNA, the sequencing template. Assay used: immunoSEQ multiplex PCR; TCRdb lists only in-frame clones, some missing. The data contain some 150,000 clones, about 53% of them seen just once; the ten biggest clones take up just under 20%. Material: CD8+ T cells sorted from blood, obtained at week 0. The receptors originated from a human donor with alopecia areata.

The V and J genes are TRBV14 and TRBJ2-5; D is possibly TRBD1 (6 bases). V lost 1 base and J lost 4, with 16 bases in between. CDR3 size: 16 residues. Per germline, CDR1 SGHDN and CDR2 FVKESK. The CDR3 bases are TGTGCCAGCAGCCAAGGGGGGCGTTCGCTTGCAGAGACCCAGTACTTC. Its protein is CASSQGGRSLAETQYF.

In this sample, this clone turned up a few times. The rearrangement links TRBV23-1 to TRBJ2-7; tentative D call: TRBD1 (5 bases). TRBV23-1 is known as an ORF, though its function is uncertain. V shed 9 bases and J shed 4 bases, with 25 bases lying between them. This CDR3 has 16 amino acids. This chain's CDR3 is CASPPRTKNSHYEQYF. For the CDR3, the DNA is TGCGCCAGTCCCCCTCGGACAAAAAATAGCCATTACGAGCAGTACTTC.

V is TRBV30 and J is TRBJ2-3; 13 bases agree with TRBD2. This CDR3 region has 18 residues. Per the germline V gene, CDR1 is GTSNPN and CDR2 is SVGIG (reference sequence). V lost 2 bases, J lost 5 bases, and 13 bases stayed unmatched. The CDR3 DNA is TGTGCCTGGAGTCTAGACCCGGGACTAGCGGGGTTCGTAGATACGCAGTATTTT. It translates to CAWSLDPGLAGFVDTQYF.

This clone was found once. The J gene is TRBJ1-6, the V gene TRBV27; D may be TRBD1 (6 bases). Trimming shortened V by 4 bases and J by 6 bases, and 10 bases separated the two germline ends. The CDR3 sequence is 14 residues long. Germline-derived CDR1 and CDR2 are MNHEY and SMNVEV (reference sequence). This CDR3 reads CASSSPRGNSPLHF. The CDR3 coding sequence is TGTGCCAGCAGTTCCCCCAGGGGTAATTCACCCCTCCACTTT.

This clone has just one count. V and J are TRBV4-3 and TRBJ2-7, with D perhaps TRBD2 (5 bases). Per the germline V gene, CDR1 is LGHNA and CDR2 is YSLEER. The CDR3 totals 14 residues. V was pared by 4 bases and J by 2 bases, with 12 bases between. CDR3 in DNA: TGCGCCAGCAGCCCTGGACCCGGGGCCTACGAGCAGTACTTC. Translating it yields CASSPGPGAYEQYF.

Remarks on this clone: Other nucleotide sequences in the sample specify the same CDR3. V is TRBV4-3 and J is TRBJ1-5; no definite D call. The CDR3 length is 14 residues. Germline CDR1 is LGHNA and CDR2 is YSLEER. Trimming cost V 0 bases and J 5 bases, with 8 bases left between them. CDR3 nucleotide sequence: TGCGCCAGCAGCCAAGATACCGGAGATCAGCCCCAGCATTTT. It translates to CASSQDTGDQPQHF.

As DNA, the CDR3 is TGTGCCAGCAGTTACGAACACCCGAGCTCCTACGAGCAGTACTTC. As protein: CASSYEHPSSYEQYF. The rearrangement uses TRBV6-6 and TRBJ2-7, with D unclear. Trimming pared 2 bases from V and 0 bases from J, leaving 11 bases between. In germline, CDR1 is MNHNY, CDR2 SVGAGI (reference sequence). This CDR3 comprises 15 residues.

The chain is built from TRBV4-3 and TRBJ2-3; tentative D call: TRBD2 (6 bases). The CDR3 is 17 amino acids. V dropped 0 bases and J dropped 0 bases, with 13 bases sitting between them. Germline V gene sequence: CDR1 LGHNA, CDR2 YSLEER. The CDR3 region is CASSQDFTGVSTDTQYF. In DNA, the CDR3 is TGCGCCAGCAGCCAAGATTTTACGGGGGTAAGCACAGATACGCAGTATTTT.

The genes are TRBV29-1 and TRBJ1-4; 7 bases map to TRBD1. This CDR3 comprises 11 residues. The germline V gene has CDR1 SQVTM and CDR2 ANQGSEA. The trim removed 7 bases at V and 10 bases at J, leaving 6 bases unmatched. This CDR3 reads CSGTGQGKLFF. CDR3 in DNA: TGCAGCGGGACAGGTCAGGGAAAACTGTTTTTT.

The count of this clone is one. The chain has TRBV29-1 and TRBJ1-4, with 9 bases fitting TRBD1. Germline CDR1 and CDR2: SQVTM and ANQGSEA. J gave up 6 bases and V 5 bases, and 4 bases lay outside the gene matches. The CDR3 has 13 residues. CDR3 loop: CSVLTGGDEKLFF. CDR3 in DNA: TGCAGCGTTTTGACAGGGGGAGATGAAAAACTGTTTTTT.

This clone has only a few counts. V and J are TRBV4-3 and TRBJ2-1; 8 bases match TRBD2. This CDR3 spans 16 amino acids. Looked up from germline, CDR1 is LGHNA and CDR2 is YSLEER. V lost 4 bases to trimming and J lost 7 bases; unmatched junction nucleotides: 12. Here the CDR3 DNA reads TGCGCCAGCAGCCCCCTGGCGGGGGGAAGGGATAATGAGCAGTTCTTC. Translated: CASSPLAGGRDNEQFF.

The chain uses TRBV6-5 and TRBJ2-1; 9 bases match TRBD1. J was trimmed by 3 bases and V by 5 bases; bases with no gene match: 5. This CDR3 is 15 amino acids long. The germline gives CDR1 MNHEY, CDR2 SVGAGI. DNA of the CDR3: TGTGCCAGCAGTACCGGGACAGGGAACTACAATGAGCAGTTCTTC. Translating gives CASSTGTGNYNEQFF.

This sequence joins TRBV27 and TRBJ1-2; 7 bases are shared with TRBD1. Germline values: CDR1 MNHEY, CDR2 SMNVEV (reference sequence). With V trimmed by 5 bases and J by 3 bases, 3 bases remained unmatched. The CDR3 loop spans 13 amino acids. The CDR3 protein is CASSVTGDYGYTF. CDR3 sequence (DNA): TGTGCCAGCAGTGTTACAGGGGACTATGGCTACACCTTC.

The rearrangement links TRBV27 to TRBJ2-3; 8 bases align to TRBD2. CDR1 and CDR2 (germline): MNHEY, SMNVEV (reference sequence). The length of the CDR3 is 17 residues. Trimming took 5 bases from V and 1 from J; bases not matched to a gene: 11. The CDR3 sequence is CASSTPGRGARTDTQYF. The CDR3 DNA reads as TGTGCCAGCAGTACCCCGGGGCGGGGGGCGCGCACAGATACGCAGTATTTT.

This clone appeared a single time. This chain uses TRBV7-3 with TRBJ2-7; 8 bases line up with TRBD1. Per germline, CDR1 SGHTA and CDR2 FQGTGA. This CDR3 is 13 amino acids long. V dropped 5 bases and J dropped 3; count of bases not matched to a gene: 3. DNA for the CDR3: TGTGCCAGCAGCCTAGACAGGGGCTACGAGCAGTACTTC. This gives the protein CASSLDRGYEQYF.

In this sample, this clone turned up a few times. The V gene is TRBV2, the J gene TRBJ1-5; 9 bases are a match to TRBD1. Germline trimming cut 7 bases from V and 2 bases from J; bases unmatched to any gene: 9. Looked up from germline, CDR1 is SNHLY and CDR2 is FYNNEI. The CDR3 is 16 residues long. The CDR3 region has the DNA TGTGCCAGCACAAAACAGGGGGCGAGTGGCAATCAGCCCCAGCATTTT. The encoded protein is CASTKQGASGNQPQHF. The complete variable domain, with remaining parts taken from reference TRBV2 and TRBJ1-5, reads EPEVTQTPSHQVTQMGQEVILRCVPISNHLYFYWYRQILGQKVEFLVSFYNNEISEKSEIFDDQFSVERPDGSNFTLKIRSTKLEDSAMYFCASTKQGASGNQPQHFGDGTRLSIL.

The chain uses TRBV29-1 and TRBJ2-7, with 9 bases fitting TRBD1. V shed 0 bases, J shed 4 bases, and the junction held 7 bases outside the gene matches. The CDR3 is 15 amino acids. CDR1 is SQVTM and CDR2 is ANQGSEA in the germline V gene. In DNA form, the CDR3 reads TGCAGCGTTGAAGATGGACGGACAGGGGCATACGAGCAGTACTTC. Protein sequence: CSVEDGRTGAYEQYF.

As to this clone: The sample holds other DNA sequences that translate to the same CDR3. V is TRBV4-1 and J is TRBJ1-2; D uncertain. The CDR3 spans 14 residues. CDR1 MGHRA and CDR2 YSYEKL come from the germline V gene. The V and J ends lost 0 bases and 1 base respectively, with 6 bases between them. CDR3 in DNA: TGCGCCAGCAGCCAAGATCCGGGTAACTATGGCTACACCTTC. As protein: CASSQDPGNYGYTF.